The TCR beta chain under discussion was sequenced for a study of post-analysis software for immune sequencing data. About the research overall: The cohort encompassed relapsing-remitting, secondary progressive and progressive-relapsing multiple sclerosis disease courses.

Notes on the study in general: Patients carried four or five TRBV segments more frequently than controls did, and TRBV5-6, TRBV5-1 and TRBV20-1 were among them. Diversity measured as normalized Chao1 was significantly lower in multiple sclerosis patients than in controls. F measure clustering grouped samples strongly by preparation batch.

Worth noting for this clonotype: The antigen is unknown.

J lost 9 bases, V lost 5 bases, and 14 bases had no gene match. From germline, CDR1 is DFQATT and CDR2 SNEGSKA (reference sequence). There are 17 residues in the CDR3. Prepared libraries of TCR beta cDNA carried unique molecular identifiers. TCRdb analysed the PCR reads with MiXCR anew, one entry per CDR3 protein. The profile covers more than 350,000 distinct CDR3 sequences, with approximately 39% appearing a single time and around 8% taken by the ten largest. V gene TRBV20-1 combines with J gene TRBJ2-1; 15 bases are a match to TRBD2. The sample consisted of blood. The receptor was isolated from a girl aged 2-9 years with multiple sclerosis. The CDR3 region has the DNA TGCAGTGCTCTGGGGACTAGCGGGAGGTTCTCTATGGGTGAGCAGTTCTTC. This gives the protein CSALGTSGRFSMGEQFF.